This is a list of T cell receptor beta chains from one sample in a study of T cell responses to AZD1222 COVID-19 vaccine. Method: immunoSEQ multiplex PCR; TCRdb's copy keeps in-frame clones and lacks some. Of about 120,000 clones listed, 75% to 95% are singletons. Sample: peripheral blood, taken on day 0 of AZD1222 vaccination. The origin of the receptors is an adult in good health. Both conserved end residues are part of each CDR3. A D gene is named only where the DNA matches it firmly. Expanded clones are given a class, and other clones once, few, many or no size at all.

clone_size	d_call	j_call	cdr3_length	v_call	cdr3_nt	cdr3_aa
-	TRBD2	TRBJ2-7	14	TRBV7-6	TGTGCCAGCAGCCCCGGGGGGGCCACCTACGAGCAGTACTTC	CASSPGGATYEQYF
few	-	TRBJ2-1	15	TRBV7-9	TGTGCCAGCAGCCCCCGAGGAATAGCCGACAATGAGCAGTTCTTC	CASSPRGIADNEQFF
-	-	TRBJ1-1	21	TRBV12-2	TGTGCAAGTCCCGTAGGGGGGGCTACAGGGCCACTCCTCGATAGGAACACTGAAGCTTTCTTT	CASPVGGATGPLLDRNTEAFF
-	-	TRBJ1-2	16	TRBV19	TGTGCCAGTAGTATTCGGTTCCCTGCAGAAGCTCTTGGCTACACCTTC	CASSIRFPAEALGYTF
-	-	TRBJ1-1	14	TRBV3-1/TRBV3-2	TGTGCCAGCACCAAAGGGGGGGTGGGCACTGAAGCTTTCTTT	CASTKGGVGTEAFF
-	-	TRBJ2-1	15	TRBV14	TGTGCCAGCAGCCAGAGGGGCGCATCCTACAATGAGCAGTTCTTC	CASSQRGASYNEQFF
-	TRBD2	TRBJ2-5	17	TRBV6-2/TRBV6-3	TGTGCCAGCAGTTTCCACCCCAGCGGGAGGGCTGGAGAGACCCAGTACTTC	CASSFHPSGRAGETQYF
-	-	TRBJ1-5	14	TRBV13	TGTGCCAGCAGCTTCAGGTATAGCAATCAGCCCCAGCATTTT	CASSFRYSNQPQHF
once	TRBD1	TRBJ1-2	15	TRBV24-1	TGTGCCACCAGTGAACACACAGGGGGAATCTATGGCTACACCTTC	CATSEHTGGIYGYTF
-	-	TRBJ1-4	14	TRBV10-2	TGCGCCAGCAGTGCGGGGTTCCTTAATGAAAAACTGTTTTTT	CASSAGFLNEKLFF
-	-	TRBJ1-3	16	TRBV11-2	TGTGCCAGCAGCACAAAGGGGCCATTCTCTGGAAACACCATATATTTT	CASSTKGPFSGNTIYF
-	-	TRBJ1-1	15	TRBV7-9	TGTGCCAGCAGCCCCCCTCCTTCGGGGAACACTGAAGCTTTCTTT	CASSPPPSGNTEAFF
-	-	TRBJ2-3	14	TRBV15	TGTGCCACCAGCAGGGAACTGCAGAGGGATACGCAGTATTTT	CATSRELQRDTQYF
-	-	TRBJ2-1	13	TRBV7-2	TGTGCCAGCAGCTTGATTGTAGGCAATGAGCAGTTCTTC	CASSLIVGNEQFF
-	-	TRBJ2-1	15	TRBV5-1	TGCGCCAGCAGCTTGTCAGGGCTTGGGGACAATGAGCAGTTCTTC	CASSLSGLGDNEQFF
few	-	TRBJ1-5	13	TRBV5-5	TGTGCCAGCAGCTTCGCTGGCCATCAGCCCCAGCATTTT	CASSFAGHQPQHF
-	TRBD1	TRBJ1-1	18	TRBV6-2/TRBV6-3	TGTGCCAGCAGTTACCTCCTGCTCCCGACAGGGATAGACACTGAAGCTTTCTTT	CASSYLLLPTGIDTEAFF
-	-	TRBJ1-2	14	TRBV5-1	TGCGCCAGCAGCCCACTCGGGGACAACTATGGCTACACCTTC	CASSPLGDNYGYTF
-	-	TRBJ1-6	13	TRBV6-5	TGTGCCAGCAGCAGGCCAATGATGTCGCCCCTCCACTTT	CASSRPMMSPLHF
once	TRBD2	TRBJ2-3	14	TRBV2	TGTGCCAGCAGTCCTAGCGGGATCGCAGATACGCAGTATTTT	CASSPSGIADTQYF
-	-	TRBJ1-1	13	TRBV27	TGTGCCAGCAGTTACAGGGTAGACACTGAAGCTTTCTTT	CASSYRVDTEAFF
-	TRBD2	TRBJ2-3	16	TRBV9	TGTGCCAGCAGCGTAGGAGCGGGAGACTCCACAGATACGCAGTATTTT	CASSVGAGDSTDTQYF
-	-	TRBJ1-3	17	TRBV6-2/TRBV6-3	TGTGCCAGCAGTTACTCGACGGTAGCTTACTCTGGAAACACCATATATTTT	CASSYSTVAYSGNTIYF
-	TRBD1	TRBJ1-3	14	TRBV5-1	TGCGCCAGCAAGACAGGGGTGGCTGGAAACACCATATATTTT	CASKTGVAGNTIYF
-	-	TRBJ1-1	14	TRBV2	TGTGCCAGCAGGGGGGACGCCATGAACACTGAAGCTTTCTTT	CASRGDAMNTEAFF
-	-	TRBJ1-6	13	TRBV6-5	TGTGCCAGCAGTTTCCGGGACGATGCGCCCCTCCACTTT	CASSFRDDAPLHF
-	-	TRBJ2-2	17	TRBV6-1	TGTGCCAGCAGTGGTACCCTGGACAGACCCAACACCGGGGAGCTGTTTTTT	CASSGTLDRPNTGELFF
-	-	TRBJ1-1	16	TRBV9	TGTGCCAGCAGCGCTGATGTTGGGGGAGGGGGCACTGAAGCTTTCTTT	CASSADVGGGGTEAFF
-	-	TRBJ2-7	14	TRBV7-2	TGTGCCAGCAGCTCCGGACTGGCGAACTACGAGCAGTACTTC	CASSSGLANYEQYF
few	TRBD2	TRBJ2-7	15	TRBV13	TGTGCCAGCAGCTTTCGGACTAGCGGGAGGGTCGAGCAGTACTTC	CASSFRTSGRVEQYF
-	-	TRBJ2-1	12	TRBV6-5	TGTGCCAGCAGTCCCACAGGTGGTGAGCAGTTCTTC	CASSPTGGEQFF
-	-	TRBJ1-1	14	TRBV7-2	TGTGCCAGCAGCTTAGGGGCCCTACCAACTGAAGCTTTCTTT	CASSLGALPTEAFF
few	-	TRBJ2-7	13	TRBV14	TGTGCCAGCAGCTTCCTTGGGCTCGGGGAGCAGTACTTC	CASSFLGLGEQYF
-	-	TRBJ1-1	13	TRBV5-1	TGCGCCAGCAGCTTGGCCGGGTGGTCTGAAGCTTTCTTT	CASSLAGWSEAFF
-	-	TRBJ2-1	15	TRBV5-4	TGTGCCAGCAGCTTCGGACCTAGCTCCTACAATGAGCAGTTCTTC	CASSFGPSSYNEQFF
-	TRBD1	TRBJ1-5	17	TRBV9	TGTGCCAGCAGCGTACCGACAGGGGGGTGGAAAAATCAGCCCCAGCATTTT	CASSVPTGGWKNQPQHF
-	-	TRBJ2-3	13	TRBV7-9	TGTGCCAGCGTGCCTGGAAACACAGATACGCAGTATTTT	CASVPGNTDTQYF
-	-	TRBJ1-5	16	TRBV5-1	TGCGCCAGCAGCTTCGGAATAGGGGGTGCCGGAGGGCCCCAGCATTTT	CASSFGIGGAGGPQHF
-	-	TRBJ1-5	17	TRBV5-8	TGTGCCAGCAGCTTGGTTACGGGGGGCGCAGGCAATCAGCCCCAGCATTTT	CASSLVTGGAGNQPQHF
-	TRBD2	TRBJ2-7	16	TRBV5-1	TGCGCCAGCAGCTTGTGGGCAGCGGGGGTCTCCTACGAGCAGTACTTC	CASSLWAAGVSYEQYF
-	-	TRBJ1-3	13	TRBV10-3	TGTGCCATCAGACCTCATGGGGGAAACACCATATATTTT	CAIRPHGGNTIYF
-	-	TRBJ2-7	17	TRBV18	TGTGCCAGCTCACCTCGATCGACAGGCCCAATTGCCTACGAGCAGTACTTC	CASSPRSTGPIAYEQYF
-	-	TRBJ2-3	15	TRBV3-1/TRBV3-2	TGTGCCAGCAGCCAAGGTCGGGAGATCACAGATACGCAGTATTTT	CASSQGREITDTQYF
-	-	TRBJ2-5	14	TRBV15	TGTGCCACCTCGGAAGGCGGGGCCCAAGAGACCCAGTACTTC	CATSEGGAQETQYF
-	TRBD1	TRBJ1-4	13	TRBV5-6	TGTGCCAGCAGCCCGACAGGGACGCAAAAACTGTTTTTT	CASSPTGTQKLFF
-	TRBD2	TRBJ2-3	16	TRBV4-1	TGCGCCAGCAGCCCCAACCCAGCGGGAGTCACAGATACGCAGTATTTT	CASSPNPAGVTDTQYF